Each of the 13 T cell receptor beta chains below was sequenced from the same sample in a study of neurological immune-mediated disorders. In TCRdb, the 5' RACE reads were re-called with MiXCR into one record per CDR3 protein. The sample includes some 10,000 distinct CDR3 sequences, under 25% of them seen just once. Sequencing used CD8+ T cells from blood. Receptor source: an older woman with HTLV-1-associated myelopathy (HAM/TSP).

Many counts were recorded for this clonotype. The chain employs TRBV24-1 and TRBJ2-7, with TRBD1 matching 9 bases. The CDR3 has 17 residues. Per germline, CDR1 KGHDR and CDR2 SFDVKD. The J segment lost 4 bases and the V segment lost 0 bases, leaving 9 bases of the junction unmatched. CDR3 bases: TGTGCCACCAGTGATTTGGTGGGACAGGGTGCAAGGTACGAGCAGTACTTC. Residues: CATSDLVGQGARYEQYF.

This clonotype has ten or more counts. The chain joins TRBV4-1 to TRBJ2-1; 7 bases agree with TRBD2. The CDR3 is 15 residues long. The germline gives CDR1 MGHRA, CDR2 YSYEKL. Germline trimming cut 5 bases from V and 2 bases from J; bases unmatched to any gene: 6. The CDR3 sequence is CASSSGLEPYNEQFF. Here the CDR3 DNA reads TGCGCCAGCAGCTCCGGACTAGAACCCTACAATGAGCAGTTCTTC.

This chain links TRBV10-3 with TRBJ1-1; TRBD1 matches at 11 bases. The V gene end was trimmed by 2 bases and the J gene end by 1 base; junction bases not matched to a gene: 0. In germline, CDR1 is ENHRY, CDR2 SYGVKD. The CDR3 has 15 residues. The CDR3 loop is CAISEGTGGNTEAFF. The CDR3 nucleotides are TGTGCCATCAGTGAGGGGACAGGGGGGAACACTGAAGCTTTCTTT.

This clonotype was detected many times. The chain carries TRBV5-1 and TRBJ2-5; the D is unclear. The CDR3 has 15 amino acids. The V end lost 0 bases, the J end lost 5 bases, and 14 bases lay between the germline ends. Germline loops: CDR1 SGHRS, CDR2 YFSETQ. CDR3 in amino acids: CASSLVGDPGETQYF. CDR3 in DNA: TGCGCCAGCAGCTTGGTTGGAGACCCCGGCGAGACCCAGTACTTC. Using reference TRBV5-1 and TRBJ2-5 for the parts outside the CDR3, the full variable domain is KAGVTQTPRYLIKTRGQQVTLSCSPISGHRSVSWYQQTPGQGLQFLFEYFSETQRNKGNFPGRFSGRQFSNSRSEMNVSTLELGDSALYLCASSLVGDPGETQYFGPGTRLLVL.

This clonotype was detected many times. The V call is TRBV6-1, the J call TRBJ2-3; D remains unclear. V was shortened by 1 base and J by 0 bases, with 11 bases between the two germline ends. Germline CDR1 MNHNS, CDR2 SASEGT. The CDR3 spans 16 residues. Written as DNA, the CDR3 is TGTGCCAGCAGTGAAGAGGTTTTCTCTAGCACAGATACGCAGTATTTT. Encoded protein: CASSEEVFSSTDTQYF.

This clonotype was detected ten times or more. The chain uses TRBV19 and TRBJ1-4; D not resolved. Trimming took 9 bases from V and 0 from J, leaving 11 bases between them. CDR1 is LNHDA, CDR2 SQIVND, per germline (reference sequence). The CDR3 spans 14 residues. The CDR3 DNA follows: TGTGCCAGCATCGGACCTTCAACTAATGAAAAACTGTTTTTT. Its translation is CASIGPSTNEKLFF. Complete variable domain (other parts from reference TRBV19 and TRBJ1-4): DGGITQSPKYLFRKEGQNVTLSCEQNLNHDAMYWYRQDPGQGLRLIYYSQIVNDFQKGDIAEGYSVSREKKESFPLTVTSAQKNPTAFYLCASIGPSTNEKLFFGSGTQLSVL.

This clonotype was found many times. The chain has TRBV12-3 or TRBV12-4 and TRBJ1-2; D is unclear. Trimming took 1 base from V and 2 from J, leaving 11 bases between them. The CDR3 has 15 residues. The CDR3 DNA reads TGTGCCAGCAGTTTAGGAGTCAGTAGCAACTATGGCTACACCTTC. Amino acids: CASSLGVSSNYGYTF.

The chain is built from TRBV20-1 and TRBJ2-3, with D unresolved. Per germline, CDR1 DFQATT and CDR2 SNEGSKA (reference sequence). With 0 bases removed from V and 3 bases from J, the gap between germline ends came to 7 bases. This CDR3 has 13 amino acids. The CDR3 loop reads CSARDYRTDTQYF. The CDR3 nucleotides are TGCAGTGCTAGAGACTACCGGACAGATACGCAGTATTTT.

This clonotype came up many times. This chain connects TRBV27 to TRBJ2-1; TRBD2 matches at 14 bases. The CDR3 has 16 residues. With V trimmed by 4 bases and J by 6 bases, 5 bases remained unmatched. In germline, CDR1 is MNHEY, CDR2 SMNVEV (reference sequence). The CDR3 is CASSSGTSGGSNEQFF. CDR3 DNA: TGTGCCAGCAGTTCCGGGACTAGCGGGGGTAGCAATGAGCAGTTCTTC.

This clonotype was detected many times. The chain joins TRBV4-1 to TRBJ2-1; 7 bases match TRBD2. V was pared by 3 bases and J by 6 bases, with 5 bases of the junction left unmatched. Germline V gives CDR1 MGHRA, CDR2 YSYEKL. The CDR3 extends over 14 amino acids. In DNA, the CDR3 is TGCGCCAGCAGCCAGGGGGGGGGACGCAATGAGCAGTTCTTC. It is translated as CASSQGGGRNEQFF.

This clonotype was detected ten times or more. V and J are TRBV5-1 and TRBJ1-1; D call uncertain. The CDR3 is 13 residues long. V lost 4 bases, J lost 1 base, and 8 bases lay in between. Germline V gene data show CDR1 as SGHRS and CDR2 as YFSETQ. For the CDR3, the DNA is TGCGCCAGCAGCCCTTCGACGAACACTGAAGCTTTCTTT. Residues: CASSPSTNTEAFF.

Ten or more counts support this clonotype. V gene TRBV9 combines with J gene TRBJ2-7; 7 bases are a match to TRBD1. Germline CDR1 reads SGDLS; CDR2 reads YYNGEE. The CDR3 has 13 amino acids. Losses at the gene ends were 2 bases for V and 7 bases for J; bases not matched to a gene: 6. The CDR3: CASSVKGAGEQYF. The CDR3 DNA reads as TGTGCCAGCAGCGTGAAGGGGGCGGGTGAGCAGTACTTC.

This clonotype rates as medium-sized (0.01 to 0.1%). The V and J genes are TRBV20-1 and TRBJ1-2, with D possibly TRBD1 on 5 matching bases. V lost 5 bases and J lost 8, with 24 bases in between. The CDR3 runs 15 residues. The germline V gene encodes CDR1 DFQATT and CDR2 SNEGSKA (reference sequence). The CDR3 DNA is TGCAGTGCTCCAGTTAAGAGGGGAGGGAGACGCGGCTACACCTTC. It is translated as CSAPVKRGGRRGYTF.